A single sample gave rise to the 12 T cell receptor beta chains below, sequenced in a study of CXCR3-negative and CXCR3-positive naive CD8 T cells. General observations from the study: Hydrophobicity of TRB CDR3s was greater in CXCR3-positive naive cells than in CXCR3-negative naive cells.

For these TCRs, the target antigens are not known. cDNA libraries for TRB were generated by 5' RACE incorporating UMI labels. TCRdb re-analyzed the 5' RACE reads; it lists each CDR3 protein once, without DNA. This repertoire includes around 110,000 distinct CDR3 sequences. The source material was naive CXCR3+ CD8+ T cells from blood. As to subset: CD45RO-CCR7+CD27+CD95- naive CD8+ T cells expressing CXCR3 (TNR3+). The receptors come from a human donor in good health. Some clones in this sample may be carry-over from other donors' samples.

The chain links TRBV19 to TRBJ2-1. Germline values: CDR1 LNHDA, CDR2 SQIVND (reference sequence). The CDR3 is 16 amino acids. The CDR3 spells CASSRTAGGPYNEQFF.

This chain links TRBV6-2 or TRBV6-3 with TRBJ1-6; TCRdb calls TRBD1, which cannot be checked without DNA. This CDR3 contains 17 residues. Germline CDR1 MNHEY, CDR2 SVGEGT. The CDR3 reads CASSPGTGAPRGSPLHF.

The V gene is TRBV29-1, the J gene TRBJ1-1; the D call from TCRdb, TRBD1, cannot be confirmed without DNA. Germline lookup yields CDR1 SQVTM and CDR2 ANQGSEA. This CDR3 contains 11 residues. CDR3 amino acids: CSVIPGTEAFF.

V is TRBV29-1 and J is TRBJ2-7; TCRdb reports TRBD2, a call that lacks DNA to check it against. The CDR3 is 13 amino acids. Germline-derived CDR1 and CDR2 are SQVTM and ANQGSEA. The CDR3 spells CSVVSPAGGLLYF.

This chain's CDR3 is CASTYGISTGELFF. The chain links TRBV19 to TRBJ2-2; TCRdb picks TRBD2, but there is no DNA to check that call. The germline V gene encodes CDR1 LNHDA and CDR2 SQIVND (reference sequence). The CDR3 has 14 residues.

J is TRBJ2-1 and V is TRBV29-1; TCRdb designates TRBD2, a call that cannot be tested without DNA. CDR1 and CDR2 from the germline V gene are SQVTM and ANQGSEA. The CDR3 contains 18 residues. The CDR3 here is CSAEGGTSVADSYNEQFF.

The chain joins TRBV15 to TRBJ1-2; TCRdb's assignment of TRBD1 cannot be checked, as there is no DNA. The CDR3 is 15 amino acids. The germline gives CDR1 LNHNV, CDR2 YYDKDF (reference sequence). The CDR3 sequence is CATSIPGGTDYGYTF. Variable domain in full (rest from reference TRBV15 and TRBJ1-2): DAMVIQNPRYQVTQFGKPVTLSCSQTLNHNVMYWYQQKSSQAPKLLFHYYDKDFNNEADTPDNFQSRRPNTSFCFLDIRSPGLGDTAMYLCATSIPGGTDYGYTFGSGTRLTVV.

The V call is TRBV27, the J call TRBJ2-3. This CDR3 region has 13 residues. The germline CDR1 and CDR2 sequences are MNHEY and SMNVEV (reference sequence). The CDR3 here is CASSTTSTDTQYF.

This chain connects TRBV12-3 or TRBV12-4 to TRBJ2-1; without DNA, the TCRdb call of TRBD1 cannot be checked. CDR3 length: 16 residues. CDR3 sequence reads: CASSGRQAGPYSEQFF.

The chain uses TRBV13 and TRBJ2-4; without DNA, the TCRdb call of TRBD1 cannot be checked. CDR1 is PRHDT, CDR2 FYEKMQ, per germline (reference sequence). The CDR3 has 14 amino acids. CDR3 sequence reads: CASSFEGAGNIQYF.

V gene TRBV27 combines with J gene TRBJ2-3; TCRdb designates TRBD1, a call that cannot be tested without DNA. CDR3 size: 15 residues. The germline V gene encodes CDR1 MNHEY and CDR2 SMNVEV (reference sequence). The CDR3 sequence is CASSLWGQGADTQYF.

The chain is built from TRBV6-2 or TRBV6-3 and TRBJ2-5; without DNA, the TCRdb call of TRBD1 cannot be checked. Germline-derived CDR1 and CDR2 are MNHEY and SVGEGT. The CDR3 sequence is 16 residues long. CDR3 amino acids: CASSWVRRLPGETQYF.